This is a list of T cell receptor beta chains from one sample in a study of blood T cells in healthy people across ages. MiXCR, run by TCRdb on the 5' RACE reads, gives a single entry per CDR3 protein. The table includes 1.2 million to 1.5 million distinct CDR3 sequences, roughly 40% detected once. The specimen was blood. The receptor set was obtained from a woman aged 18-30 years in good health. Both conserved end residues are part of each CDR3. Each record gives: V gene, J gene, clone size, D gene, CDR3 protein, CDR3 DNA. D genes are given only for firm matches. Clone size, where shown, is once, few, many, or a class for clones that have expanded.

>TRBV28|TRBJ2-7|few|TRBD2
CASRIGGTSGRVDEQYF
TGTGCCAGCAGGATAGGAGGGACTAGCGGGAGAGTCGACGAGCAGTACTTC
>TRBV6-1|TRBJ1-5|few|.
CASRGEVHQPQHF
TGTGCCAGCAGGGGGGAGGTTCATCAGCCCCAGCATTTT
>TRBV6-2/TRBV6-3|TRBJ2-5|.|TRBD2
CASSLPLGGRARETQYF
TGTGCCAGCAGCCTCCCCCTTGGCGGGAGGGCCCGGGAGACCCAGTACTTC
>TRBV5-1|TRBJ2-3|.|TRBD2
CASSLGTSVSSSTDTQYF
TGCGCCAGCAGCTTGGGTACTAGCGTCTCCTCTAGCACAGATACGCAGTATTTT
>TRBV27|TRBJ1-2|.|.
CASSSVDGGYTF
TGTGCCAGCAGTTCGGTTGATGGGGGCTACACCTTC
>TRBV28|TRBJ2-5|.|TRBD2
CASSSFGLAEGTQYF
TGTGCCAGCAGTTCCTTTGGACTAGCGGAAGGGACCCAGTACTTC
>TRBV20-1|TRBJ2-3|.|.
CSAQIAPRADTQYF
TGCAGTGCCCAAATAGCACCGAGAGCAGATACGCAGTATTTT
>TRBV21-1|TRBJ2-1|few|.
CASSKGVLAGVDNEQFF
TGTGCCAGCAGCAAAGGGGTTCTAGCGGGAGTAGACAATGAGCAGTTCTTC
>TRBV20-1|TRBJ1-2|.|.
CSARAYYGQLNYGYTF
TGCAGTGCTAGAGCATATTATGGACAGCTTAACTATGGCTACACCTTC
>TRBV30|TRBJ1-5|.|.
CAWSVIGQPQHF
TGTGCCTGGAGTGTAATAGGTCAGCCCCAGCATTTT
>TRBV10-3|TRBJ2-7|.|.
CAISESRRGRVNEQYF
TGTGCCATCAGTGAGTCTCGTAGGGGTCGGGTGAATGAGCAGTACTTC
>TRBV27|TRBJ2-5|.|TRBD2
CASIPRKSSGSETQYF
TGTGCCAGCATCCCTAGGAAATCGAGCGGGAGCGAGACCCAGTACTTC
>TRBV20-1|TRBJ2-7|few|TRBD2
CSARLWRGATYEQYF
TGCAGTGCTAGGCTGTGGCGGGGGGCTACCTACGAGCAGTACTTC
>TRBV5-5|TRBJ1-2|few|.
CASSHYEDRPPWGYTF
TGTGCCAGCAGCCACTACGAAGACAGGCCCCCTTGGGGCTACACCTTC
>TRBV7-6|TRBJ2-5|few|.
CASSYGLKGETQYF
TGTGCCAGCAGCTATGGACTGAAGGGAGAGACCCAGTACTTC
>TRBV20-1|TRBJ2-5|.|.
CSATIQGSYETQYF
TGCAGTGCTACTATCCAGGGGTCCTATGAGACCCAGTACTTC
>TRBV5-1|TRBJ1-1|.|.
CASSLGQGLAKGTEAFF
TGCGCCAGCAGCTTGGGGCAGGGGTTAGCGAAGGGCACTGAAGCTTTCTTT
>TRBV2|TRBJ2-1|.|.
CASAGTYNEQFF
TGTGCCAGCGCCGGCACCTACAATGAGCAGTTCTTC
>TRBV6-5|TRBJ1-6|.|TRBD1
CASSYTSGTGGPNSPLHF
TGTGCCAGCAGTTACACCTCCGGGACAGGGGGTCCTAATTCACCCCTCCACTTT
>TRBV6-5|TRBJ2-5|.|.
CASSYGRVVGTQYF
TGTGCCAGCAGTTACGGCAGGGTCGTGGGGACCCAGTACTTC
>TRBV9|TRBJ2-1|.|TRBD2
CASGPRTSGVNEQFF
TGTGCCAGCGGCCCCCGGACTAGCGGTGTCAATGAGCAGTTCTTC
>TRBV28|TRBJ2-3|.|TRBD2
CASRIAGGTTQYF
TGTGCCAGCAGAATAGCGGGGGGGACAACGCAGTATTTT
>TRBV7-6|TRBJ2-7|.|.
CASSFTQASYEQYF
TGTGCCAGCAGCTTTACACAGGCCTCCTACGAGCAGTACTTC
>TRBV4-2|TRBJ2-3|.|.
CASSQDTLATDTQYF
TGTGCCAGCAGCCAAGATACCCTGGCGACGGATACGCAGTATTTT
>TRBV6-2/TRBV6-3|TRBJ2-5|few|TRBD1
CASRGWTGEETQYF
TGTGCCAGCAGGGGATGGACAGGGGAGGAGACCCAGTACTTC
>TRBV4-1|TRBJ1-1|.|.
CASSQRGGSTEAFF
TGCGCCAGCAGCCAAAGAGGGGGGAGCACTGAAGCTTTCTTT
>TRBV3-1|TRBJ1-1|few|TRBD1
CASSPQGVGRTEAFF
TGTGCCAGCAGTCCTCAGGGGGTGGGGAGGACTGAAGCTTTCTTT
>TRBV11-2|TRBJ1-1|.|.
CASSPPSGQPEAFF
TGTGCCAGCAGCCCACCCTCCGGACAGCCTGAAGCTTTCTTT
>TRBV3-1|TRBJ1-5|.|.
CASSQDRGLEPQHF
TGTGCCAGCAGCCAAGATCGGGGTCTGGAGCCCCAGCATTTT
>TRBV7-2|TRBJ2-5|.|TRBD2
CASSPHAGGQETQYF
TGTGCCAGCAGCCCCCATGCGGGAGGGCAAGAGACCCAGTACTTC
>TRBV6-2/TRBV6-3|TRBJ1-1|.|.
CASSSGGKVNTEAFF
TGTGCCAGCAGTTCTGGGGGAAAGGTGAACACTGAAGCTTTCTTT
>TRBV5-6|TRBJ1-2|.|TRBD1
CASSSQRGQGIYYGYTF
TGTGCCAGCAGCTCACAACGAGGACAGGGGATTTACTATGGCTACACCTTC
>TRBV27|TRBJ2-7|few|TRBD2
CASSPPERGSYEQYF
TGTGCCAGCAGTCCGCCGGAGCGGGGATCCTACGAGCAGTACTTC
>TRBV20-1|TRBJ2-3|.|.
CSARYTLGTQYF
TGCAGTGCTAGATATACCTTGGGTACGCAGTATTTT
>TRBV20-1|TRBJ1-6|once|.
CSARGGGVGNSPLHF
TGCAGTGCTAGAGGTGGAGGCGTGGGGAATTCACCCCTCCACTTT
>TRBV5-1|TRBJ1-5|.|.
CASSLDRNSNQPQHF
TGCGCCAGCAGCTTGGACAGAAATAGCAATCAGCCCCAGCATTTT
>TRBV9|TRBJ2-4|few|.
CASSPIPGVGPKNIQYF
TGTGCCAGCAGCCCTATCCCGGGGGTAGGGCCCAAAAACATTCAGTACTTC
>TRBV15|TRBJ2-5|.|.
CATSREGGNEQYF
TGTGCCACCAGCAGAGAAGGGGGGAATGAGCAGTACTTC
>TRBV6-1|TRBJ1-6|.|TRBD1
CASSANPGQGNSPLHF
TGTGCCAGCAGTGCCAATCCGGGACAGGGGAATTCACCCCTCCACTTT
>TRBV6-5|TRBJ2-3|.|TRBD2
CASSHVSGGSTDTQYF
TGTGCCAGCAGTCACGTGAGCGGGGGGAGCACAGATACGCAGTATTTT
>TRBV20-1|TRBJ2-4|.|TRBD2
CSARPGLAGDPLAKNIQYF
TGCAGTGCTAGACCCGGACTAGCGGGAGATCCACTAGCCAAAAACATTCAGTACTTC
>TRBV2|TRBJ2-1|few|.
CASSVRRGSDEQFF
TGTGCCAGCAGCGTCCGCCGGGGTTCCGATGAGCAGTTCTTC
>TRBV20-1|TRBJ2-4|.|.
CSARWSRGGSNNEQYF
TGCAGTGCTAGGTGGTCGAGGGGGGGAAGCAACAATGAGCAGTACTTC